The rows below give T cell receptor beta chains drawn from one sample of a study of blood T cells in healthy people across ages. Each CDR3 protein is one row after TCRdb ran MiXCR on the 5' RACE reads. The sample yields some 800,000 distinct CDR3 sequences, around two fifths seen once. Material: blood. The receptors originated from a man aged 60 to 69 in good health. The CDR3 runs from the conserved cysteine through the conserved F or W. D genes are given only for firm matches. The size field is filled for only some rows; it gives once, few, many or a size class.

size	D	V	J	CDR3	DNA
.	.	TRBV4-3	TRBJ2-5	CASSRDGPPETQYF	TGCGCCAGCAGTCGGGACGGCCCCCCAGAGACCCAGTACTTC
.	TRBD1	TRBV9	TRBJ1-1	CASSVGTGVSEAFF	TGTGCCAGCAGCGTAGGAACAGGGGTCTCTGAAGCTTTCTTT
.	.	TRBV3-1	TRBJ2-5	CASSPTGVQATQYF	TGTGCCAGCAGCCCCACGGGGGTCCAAGCGACCCAGTACTTC
.	.	TRBV6-2/TRBV6-3	TRBJ2-7	CASSLHRSSYEQYF	TGTGCCAGCAGTTTGCACAGGAGCTCCTACGAGCAGTACTTC
.	.	TRBV27	TRBJ2-5	CASSLGGKGAQGNEQYF	TGTGCCAGCAGTTTAGGAGGAAAAGGGGCCCAGGGCAATGAGCAGTACTTC
few	.	TRBV12-3/TRBV12-4	TRBJ2-6	CASSLDTQGRGANVLTF	TGTGCCAGCAGTTTAGATACCCAGGGCCGGGGGGCCAACGTCCTGACTTTC
few	TRBD1	TRBV27	TRBJ2-7	CASSRGQGEGEQYF	TGTGCCAGCAGTCGTGGACAGGGTGAGGGCGAGCAGTACTTC
.	.	TRBV12-3/TRBV12-4	TRBJ2-7	CASRATFSSYEQYF	TGTGCCAGCAGGGCGACATTTAGCTCCTACGAGCAGTACTTC
.	TRBD1	TRBV6-1	TRBJ2-1	CASKLGQLNEQFF	TGTGCCAGCAAGTTGGGACAGCTTAATGAGCAGTTCTTC
.	TRBD2	TRBV9	TRBJ2-5	CASSPPDSVAGPETQYF	TGTGCCAGCAGCCCGCCCGACAGCGTAGCGGGGCCGGAGACCCAGTACTTC
few	TRBD1	TRBV9	TRBJ2-7	CASSIHSGTGDEQYF	TGTGCCAGCAGCATTCACTCCGGGACAGGGGACGAGCAGTACTTC
.	.	TRBV4-3	TRBJ1-1	CASSQELGDTEAFF	TGCGCCAGCAGCCAAGAGCTTGGGGACACTGAAGCTTTCTTT
.	TRBD2	TRBV6-2/TRBV6-3	TRBJ2-2	CASRPSGRSNTGELFF	TGTGCCAGCAGACCTAGCGGGAGATCGAACACCGGGGAGCTGTTTTTT
.	.	TRBV11-2	TRBJ2-5	CASSLDRAGTQYF	TGTGCCAGCAGCTTAGATCGCGCAGGGACCCAGTACTTC
many	.	TRBV2	TRBJ2-7	CASSEGDGGSYEQYF	TGTGCCAGCAGTGAAGGTGACGGAGGCTCCTACGAGCAGTACTTC
.	TRBD1	TRBV7-2	TRBJ2-3	CASSYPPGQGAGTQYF	TGTGCCAGCAGCTATCCACCGGGACAGGGGGCTGGTACGCAGTATTTT
many	.	TRBV20-1	TRBJ2-7	CSAYSYEQYF	TGCAGTGCTTACAGCTACGAGCAGTACTTC
.	.	TRBV14	TRBJ2-1	CASSSRQRGTQFF	TGTGCTAGCAGCTCCCGACAGAGGGGGACCCAGTTCTTC